The 20 T cell receptor beta chains below were found in one sample sequenced in a study of T cell responses to AZD1222 COVID-19 vaccine. Method: immunoSEQ multiplex PCR; TCRdb's copy keeps in-frame clones and lacks some. This table has 95,000 to 130,000 clones, roughly 93% appearing once. This sample comprised peripheral blood, obtained 28 days after the second AZD1222 dose. The origin of the receptors is an adult who received the AZD1222 COVID-19 vaccine.

This chain joins TRBV2 and TRBJ1-3, with D hard to call. Trimming took off 3 bases at V and 4 bases at J, with 10 bases between the two ends. From germline, CDR1 is SNHLY and CDR2 FYNNEI. CDR3 length equals 14 residues. CDR3 in DNA: TGTGCCAGCAGTGATCTAGGGTACGGAAACACCATATATTTT. This encodes CASSDLGYGNTIYF.

The chain joins TRBV28 to TRBJ2-7; D might be TRBD1 (6 bases). From germline, CDR1 is MDHEN and CDR2 SYDVKM. V shed 6 bases and J shed 3 bases, with 12 bases lying between them. This CDR3 has 13 residues. In DNA form, the CDR3 reads TGTGCCAGCAGCCGGACAGATCTCTACGAGCAGTACTTC. Amino acids: CASSRTDLYEQYF. The complete variable domain, with remaining parts taken from reference TRBV28 and TRBJ2-7, reads DVKVTQSSRYLVKRTGEKVFLECVQDMDHENMFWYRQDPGLGLRLIYFSYDVKMKEKGDIPEGYSVSREKKERFSLILESASTNQTSMYLCASSRTDLYEQYFGPGTRLTVT.

The rearrangement links TRBV5-8 to TRBJ1-4, with TRBD1 matching 10 bases. V lost 4 bases to trimming and J lost 8 bases; unmatched junction nucleotides: 11. CDR3 size: 16 residues. The germline CDR1 and CDR2 sequences are SGHTS and YDEGEE. The CDR3 protein is CASSPGQGHNWEKLFF. The CDR3 coding sequence is TGTGCCAGCAGCCCGGGACAGGGGCACAATTGGGAAAAACTGTTTTTT.

The chain uses TRBV9 and TRBJ1-3, with unresolved D. V was trimmed by 0 bases and J by 4 bases, leaving 11 bases between them. The CDR3 has 15 residues. The germline V gene has CDR1 SGDLS and CDR2 YYNGEE. CDR3 nucleotide sequence: TGTGCCAGCAGCGTAGGTCTCCGGAGCGGAAACACCATATATTTT. Translating it yields CASSVGLRSGNTIYF. The whole variable domain, remainder taken from reference TRBV9 and TRBJ1-3, is DSGVTQTPKHLITATGQRVTLRCSPRSGDLSVYWYQQSLDQGLQFLIQYYNGEERAKGNILERFSAQQFPDLHSELNLSSLELGDSALYFCASSVGLRSGNTIYFGEGSWLTVV.

This chain uses TRBV9 with TRBJ2-2, with 10 nucleotides matching TRBD2. Germline-derived CDR1 and CDR2 are SGDLS and YYNGEE. V lost 0 bases to trimming and J lost 1 base; unmatched junction nucleotides: 9. The CDR3 is made up of 19 amino acids. CDR3 residues: CASSVAPLWTSGNTGELFF. The CDR3 DNA reads TGTGCCAGCAGCGTAGCTCCCCTCTGGACTAGCGGGAACACCGGGGAGCTGTTTTTT.

V and J are TRBV5-6 and TRBJ1-3, with 9 bases aligning to TRBD1. In germline, CDR1 is SGHDT, CDR2 YYEEEE. V lost 2 bases, J lost 4 bases, and 1 base stayed unmatched. The CDR3 spans 14 residues. Written as DNA, the CDR3 is TGTGCCAGCAGCTTCGGGACAGGGGGAAACACCATATATTTT. Residues: CASSFGTGGNTIYF.

This chain connects TRBV30 to TRBJ1-5; weak D call: TRBD1 (6 bases). Germline CDR1 is GTSNPN and CDR2 is SVGIG (reference sequence). The CDR3 contains 14 residues. Trimming removed 1 base from V and 6 bases from J, with 13 bases in between. CDR3 nucleotides: TGTGCCTGGAGTGGGACAGTTTTTTCTCAGCCCCAGCATTTT. This translates into CAWSGTVFSQPQHF.

The V call is TRBV5-4, the J call TRBJ2-1, with 16 bases aligning to TRBD2. With V trimmed by 2 bases and J by 2 bases, 1 base remained unmatched. Germline CDR1 is SGHNT and CDR2 is YYREEE (reference sequence). This CDR3 region has 17 residues. CDR3 loop: CASSLGTSGRAYNEQFF. The CDR3 region has the DNA TGTGCCAGCAGCTTAGGGACTAGCGGGAGGGCCTACAATGAGCAGTTCTTC. The whole variable domain, remainder taken from reference TRBV5-4 and TRBJ2-1, is ETGVTQSPTHLIKTRGQQVTLRCSSQSGHNTVSWYQQALGQGPQFIFQYYREEENGRGNFPPRFSGLQFPNYSSELNVNALELDDSALYLCASSLGTSGRAYNEQFFGPGTRLTVL.

The chain carries TRBV14 and TRBJ2-7, with 9 bases matching TRBD1. Germline assignment: CDR1 SGHDN and CDR2 FVKESK. The CDR3 contains 15 residues. Trimming at V came to 4 bases and at J to 0 bases, leaving 4 bases not matched to a gene. CDR3 DNA: TGTGCCAGCAGCCTACTGGACAGGGGCTCCTACGAGCAGTACTTC. As protein: CASSLLDRGSYEQYF.

V is TRBV7-3 and J is TRBJ2-1, with 7 bases matching TRBD2. Germline values: CDR1 SGHTA, CDR2 FQGTGA. This CDR3 comprises 15 residues. The V gene end was trimmed by 2 bases and the J gene end by 5 bases; junction bases not matched to a gene: 6. The CDR3 region is CASSLGGRSNNEQFF. In nucleotides, the CDR3 is TGTGCCAGCAGCTTAGGCGGGAGAAGCAACAATGAGCAGTTCTTC.

In the case of this clone: Other DNA sequences in the same sample also yield this CDR3. V usage is TRBV19 and J usage is TRBJ2-7; 8 nucleotides agree with TRBD1. V lost 6 bases and J lost 4; bases outside the gene matches: 2. Per germline, CDR1 LNHDA and CDR2 SQIVND (reference sequence). There are 12 residues in the CDR3. As DNA, the CDR3 is TGTGCCAGTAGCGACAGGGGTTACGAGCAGTACTTC. It specifies CASSDRGYEQYF.

The chain links TRBV2 to TRBJ2-2; tentative D call: TRBD2 (5 bases). Between the trimmed V and J ends, which lost 3 bases and 6 bases, there was a span of 14 bases. The CDR3 consists of 15 residues. Looked up from germline, CDR1 is SNHLY and CDR2 is FYNNEI. CDR3 residues: CASSDSGILPGELFF. In nucleotides, the CDR3 is TGTGCCAGCAGTGATTCCGGGATCCTTCCCGGGGAGCTGTTTTTT.

This chain connects TRBV15 to TRBJ2-2; the D gene is possibly TRBD2 (6 bases). V lost 0 bases to trimming and J lost 4 bases, with 18 bases between them. Per germline, CDR1 LNHNV and CDR2 YYDKDF (reference sequence). The CDR3 length is 18 residues. The CDR3 loop reads CATSRDLAVMGGTGELFF. In nucleotides, the CDR3 is TGTGCCACCAGCAGAGATTTGGCGGTCATGGGGGGCACCGGGGAGCTGTTTTTT.

This sequence joins TRBV5-4 and TRBJ2-1; D is uncertain. Germline V CDR1 and CDR2: SGHNT, YYREEE (reference sequence). Between the trimmed V and J ends, which lost 0 bases and 0 bases, there was a span of 7 bases. The CDR3 has 15 amino acids. The CDR3 DNA is TGTGCCAGCAGCTTGGAGAAATACTCCTACAATGAGCAGTTCTTC. Residues: CASSLEKYSYNEQFF.

J is TRBJ2-2 and V is TRBV30, with D perhaps matching TRBD2 (5 bases). Germline V gives CDR1 GTSNPN, CDR2 SVGIG (reference sequence). V lost 4 bases to trimming and J lost 4 bases, with 16 bases between them. The CDR3 loop spans 15 amino acids. The CDR3 DNA sequence: TGTGCCTGGACTCACGACTACCTTGTCACCGGGGAGCTGTTTTTT. Protein sequence: CAWTHDYLVTGELFF.

This rearrangement joins TRBV5-4 to TRBJ1-4; D unresolved. Germline V gene sequence: CDR1 SGHNT, CDR2 YYREEE (reference sequence). The CDR3 spans 12 residues. With 2 bases removed from V and 7 bases from J, the gap between germline ends came to 6 bases. This CDR3 is CASSFLGEKLFF. The CDR3 nucleotides are TGTGCCAGCAGCTTCTTGGGTGAAAAACTGTTTTTT.

This rearrangement joins TRBV27 to TRBJ2-5, with D unclear. Between the trimmed V and J ends, which lost 2 bases and 3 bases, there was a span of 4 bases. Germline values: CDR1 MNHEY, CDR2 SMNVEV (reference sequence). The CDR3 sequence is 12 residues long. The CDR3 is CASSLGKETQYF. The CDR3 nucleotides read TGTGCCAGCAGTTTAGGAAAAGAGACCCAGTACTTC.

This chain uses TRBV3-1 (or the pseudogene TRBV3-2) with TRBJ1-5; 11 bases fit TRBD1. The CDR3 has 15 residues. Trimming cost V 0 bases and J 6 bases; bases outside gene matches: 1. CDR1 LGHDT and CDR2 YNNKEL come from the germline V gene (reference sequence). This CDR3 reads CASSQDGTGGQPQHF. In DNA form, the CDR3 reads TGTGCCAGCAGCCAAGACGGGACAGGGGGTCAGCCCCAGCATTTT.

The CDR3 region is CASSIGRSSYNEQFF. DNA for the CDR3: TGTGCCAGTAGTATAGGCCGGAGCTCCTACAATGAGCAGTTCTTC. The rearrangement links TRBV19 to TRBJ2-1; D call uncertain. CDR3 length equals 15 residues. V shed 1 base and J shed 0 bases, with 7 bases lying between them. The germline CDR1 and CDR2 sequences are LNHDA and SQIVND (reference sequence).

V and J are TRBV19 and TRBJ1-5; D call uncertain. The CDR3 totals 12 residues. Trimming removed 5 bases from V and 1 base from J, with 3 bases in between. The V gene's germline CDR1 is LNHDA and CDR2 SQIVND (reference sequence). As DNA, the CDR3 is TGTGCCAGTAGTTTCAGCAATCAGCCCCAGCATTTT. Its protein product is CASSFSNQPQHF.